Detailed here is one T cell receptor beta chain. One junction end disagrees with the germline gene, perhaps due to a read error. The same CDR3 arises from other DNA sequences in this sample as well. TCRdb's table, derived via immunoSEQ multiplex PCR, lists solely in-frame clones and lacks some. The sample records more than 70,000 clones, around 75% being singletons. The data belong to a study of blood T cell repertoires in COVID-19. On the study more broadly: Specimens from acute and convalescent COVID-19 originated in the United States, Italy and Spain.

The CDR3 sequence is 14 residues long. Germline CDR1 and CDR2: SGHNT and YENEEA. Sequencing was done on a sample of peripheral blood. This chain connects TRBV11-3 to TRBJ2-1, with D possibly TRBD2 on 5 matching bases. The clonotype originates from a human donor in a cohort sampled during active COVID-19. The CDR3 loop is CASSLDTRYNEQFF. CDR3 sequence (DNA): TGTGCCAGCAGCTTAGATACTAGGTACAATGAACAGTTCTTC.